The 15 T cell receptor beta chains presented below share a single source sample, sequenced in a study of type 1 and type 2 diabetes patients. Amplification started from genomic DNA. Multiplex PCR with 30 forward and 13 reverse primers amplified the TCR beta CDR3. TCRdb re-analysed the multiplex PCR reads in MiXCR, keeping a single row per CDR3 protein. The sample records fewer than 300,000 distinct CDR3 sequences, more than 40% being singletons. The source material was peripheral blood mononuclear cells (PBMCs). These receptors were collected from a man aged 18 to 29 with type 2 diabetes.

In regard to this clonotype: A clone one base away is much larger, so this may be a read error. The chain couples TRBV7-3 to TRBJ1-4, with a tentative D call TRBD1 (6 bases). Germline CDR1 SGHTA, CDR2 FQGTGA. The length of the CDR3 is 12 residues. DNA for the CDR3: TGTGCCAACAGCTTGATAGGGGGAGTTCTGTTTTTT. Protein: CANSLIGGVLFF.

This clonotype has a count of ten or more. The chain links TRBV14 to TRBJ2-7, with D unclear. The V end lost 1 base, the J end lost 6 bases, and 7 bases lay between the germline ends. Looked up from germline, CDR1 is SGHDN and CDR2 is FVKESK. There are 12 residues in the CDR3. The DNA of the CDR3 is TGTGCCAGCAGCCAAGGGAGCGCCGAGCAGTACTTC. Its translation is CASSQGSAEQYF.

V is TRBV6-5 and J is TRBJ1-2; possible D gene TRBD1, 5 bases. Looked up from germline, CDR1 is MNHEY and CDR2 is SVGAGI. The CDR3 loop spans 14 amino acids. V was shortened by 3 bases and J by 7 bases, with 15 bases between the two germline ends. CDR3 sequence: CASSYQGRVGGYTF. The CDR3 DNA follows: TGTGCCAGCAGTTATCAAGGCAGGGTCGGTGGCTACACCTTC.

This sequence joins TRBV20-1 and TRBJ1-2; D remains unclear. Per the germline V gene, CDR1 is DFQATT and CDR2 is SNEGSKA (reference sequence). The CDR3 has 10 amino acids. The V gene lost 3 bases and the J gene lost 12 bases, with 11 bases spanning the gap. Here the CDR3 DNA reads TGCAGTGCTAGGGGTGTGGGAAACACCTTC. Its translation is CSARGVGNTF.

The rearrangement uses TRBV6-6 and TRBJ1-6; 7 positions match TRBD1. In germline, CDR1 is MNHNY, CDR2 SVGAGI (reference sequence). Trimming removed 6 bases from V and 10 bases from J; junction bases left unmatched: 12. There are 15 residues in the CDR3. The DNA for the CDR3 is TGTGCCAGCAGCCTAAGGGACCAGGGGGAATCACCCCTCCACTTT. Its translation is CASSLRDQGESPLHF.

There are many counts of this clonotype. The rearrangement joins TRBV7-2 to TRBJ1-5, with no clear D. The ends were cut back, 1 base at V and 5 bases at J, with 12 bases in the middle. Germline lookup yields CDR1 SGHTA and CDR2 FQGNSA. This CDR3 is 15 amino acids long. CDR3 in DNA: TGTGCCAGCAGCTTAGGTGCGCTTGGGTATCAGCCCCAGCATTTT. Translated, it gives CASSLGALGYQPQHF.

This clonotype appeared a few times. The CDR3 DNA is TGTGCCACCAGTGATCAAACAGGGACCTCCTACAATGAGCAGTTCTTC. Translation gives CATSDQTGTSYNEQFF. The gene calls are TRBV24-1 and TRBJ2-1; a possible D gene is TRBD1 (6 bases). The CDR3 has 16 amino acids. Germline V gives CDR1 KGHDR, CDR2 SFDVKD. V was pared by 3 bases and J by 0 bases, with 11 bases between.

The chain combines TRBV5-1 with TRBJ2-7; D remains unclear. The ends were cut back, 4 bases at V and 2 bases at J, with 10 bases in the middle. The CDR3 length is 13 residues. CDR1 is SGHRS, CDR2 YFSETQ, per germline. The CDR3 sequence is CASSPYVTYEQYF. The CDR3 DNA follows: TGCGCCAGCAGCCCGTACGTTACCTACGAGCAGTACTTC.

The gene calls are TRBV19 and TRBJ1-4, with D possibly TRBD1 on 5 matching bases. The CDR3 is 15 amino acids. Germline V gene data show CDR1 as LNHDA and CDR2 as SQIVND (reference sequence). Trimming removed 4 bases at V and 8 bases at J, with 17 bases between. CDR3 loop: CASSTTGTGKEKLFF. The DNA for the CDR3 is TGTGCCAGTAGTACTACCGGGACGGGAAAAGAAAAACTGTTTTTT.

The rearrangement uses TRBV2 and TRBJ1-1; maybe TRBD1 (5 bases). V lost 7 bases and J 6 bases, leaving 18 bases between the germline ends. Per the germline V gene, CDR1 is SNHLY and CDR2 is FYNNEI. This CDR3 spans 14 amino acids. Here the CDR3 reads CASTRDPKEPEAFF. CDR3 DNA sequence: TGTGCCAGCACCCGGGACCCCAAGGAGCCTGAAGCTTTCTTT. The full variable domain, with the rest looked up from reference TRBV2 and TRBJ1-1, is EPEVTQTPSHQVTQMGQEVILRCVPISNHLYFYWYRQILGQKVEFLVSFYNNEISEKSEIFDDQFSVERPDGSNFTLKIRSTKLEDSAMYFCASTRDPKEPEAFFGQGTRLTVV.

The V and J genes are TRBV27 and TRBJ2-5, with TRBD2 identical over 7 bases. V lost 6 bases and J lost 5; bases outside the gene matches: 9. The germline gives CDR1 MNHEY, CDR2 SMNVEV (reference sequence). The length of the CDR3 is 14 residues. This chain's CDR3 is CASSPRRAGETQYF. In nucleotides, the CDR3 is TGTGCCAGCAGCCCTCGACGAGCGGGGGAGACCCAGTACTTC.

This clonotype was seen more than once but under ten times. CDR3 DNA sequence: TGTGCCTGGAGCCAAATCTATAATTCACCCCTCCACTTT. It codes for CAWSQIYNSPLHF. The chain combines TRBV30 with TRBJ1-6; D call uncertain. The CDR3 has 13 residues. Trimming removed 3 bases at V and 3 bases at J, with 6 bases between. Germline V gene data show CDR1 as GTSNPN and CDR2 as SVGIG (reference sequence). The entire variable domain, with the rest obtained from reference TRBV30 and TRBJ1-6, is as follows: SQTIHQWPATLVQPVGSPLSLECTVEGTSNPNLYWYRQAAGRGLQLLFYSVGIGQISSEVPQNLSASRPQDRQFILSSKKLLLSDSGFYLCAWSQIYNSPLHFGNGTRLTVT.

The CDR3 sequence is CARGFGSYQQYF. The CDR3 DNA sequence: TGTGCCAGGGGATTCGGATCTTACCAGCAGTACTTC. The chain carries TRBV2 and TRBJ2-7; no reliable D call. In germline, CDR1 is SNHLY, CDR2 FYNNEI. The CDR3 extends over 12 amino acids. Trimming left V 9 bases short and J 8 bases short, with 17 bases between.

The chain carries TRBV3-2 and TRBJ1-5; the table's TRBD1 call for D was not verified on the DNA. TRBV3-2 is an annotated pseudogene. There are 14 residues in the CDR3. This CDR3 is CASSPGSSHQPQHF. The CDR3 DNA reads as TGTGCCAGCAGCCCTGGGTCGTCCCATCAGCCCCAGCATTTT.

The rearrangement joins TRBV10-3 to TRBJ2-2, with D possibly TRBD1 on 6 matching bases. This CDR3 spans 16 amino acids. Germline CDR1 ENHRY, CDR2 SYGVKD. V shed 5 bases and J shed 5 bases, with 18 bases lying between them. CDR3 protein: CAISYSTVRGTGELFF. As DNA, the CDR3 is TGTGCCATCAGTTACTCAACAGTGAGGGGGACCGGGGAGCTGTTTTTT.